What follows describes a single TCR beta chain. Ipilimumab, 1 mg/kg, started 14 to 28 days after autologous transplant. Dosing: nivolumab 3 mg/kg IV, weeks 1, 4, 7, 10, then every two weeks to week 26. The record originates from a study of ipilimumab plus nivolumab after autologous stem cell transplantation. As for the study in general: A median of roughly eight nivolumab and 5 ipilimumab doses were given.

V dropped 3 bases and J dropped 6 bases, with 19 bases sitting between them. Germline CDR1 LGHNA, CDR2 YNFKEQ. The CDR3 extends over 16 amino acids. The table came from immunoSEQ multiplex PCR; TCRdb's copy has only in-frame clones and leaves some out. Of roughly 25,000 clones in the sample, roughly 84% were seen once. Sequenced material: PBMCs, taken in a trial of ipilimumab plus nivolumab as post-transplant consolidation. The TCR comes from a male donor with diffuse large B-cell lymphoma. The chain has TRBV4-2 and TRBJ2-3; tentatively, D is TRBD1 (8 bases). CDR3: CASSHLIGQGGDTQYF. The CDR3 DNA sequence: TGTGCCAGCAGCCATTTGATCGGACAGGGAGGGGATACGCAGTATTTT.